The 30 T cell receptor beta chains listed next were all sequenced from one sample in a study of precursors of human CD4 cytotoxic T cells. The bulk UMI libraries came from four sorted CD4+ memory subsets, including IL-7R-high and IL-7R-negative TEMRA. A single record per CDR3 protein comes from TCRdb applying MiXCR to the reads. In the table there are about 500 distinct CDR3 sequences, 15% to 20% of which are singletons. The sequenced sample was memory CD4+ T cells from blood (PBMCs). Source of these receptors: a human donor in good health.

This clonotype is termed large (0.1 to 1%). The chain combines TRBV7-2 with TRBJ1-6; 10 bases match TRBD1. Germline values: CDR1 SGHTA, CDR2 FQGNSA. Trimming took 5 bases from V and 8 from J; bases not matched to a gene: 9. The CDR3 runs to 16 residues. The CDR3 nucleotides read TGTGCCAGCAGCAAGGGGAGACAGGGGGCCGATTCACCCCTCCACTTT. This codes for CASSKGRQGADSPLHF.

By share, this clonotype ranks as large. The chain carries TRBV24-1 and TRBJ2-2; D is unresolved. Germline V CDR1 and CDR2: KGHDR, SFDVKD. The CDR3 spans 14 residues. Between the trimmed V and J ends, which lost 9 bases and 2 bases, there was a span of 12 bases. The CDR3 region has the DNA TGTGCCACCTCGGCGACCCCAAACACCGGGGAGCTGTTTTTT. Translating it yields CATSATPNTGELFF.

This clonotype was seen a few times. The chain uses TRBV20-1 and TRBJ2-1; D may be TRBD1 (5 bases). CDR3 size: 12 residues. Per the germline V gene, CDR1 is DFQATT and CDR2 is SNEGSKA (reference sequence). Deletions cut 6 bases from V and 6 bases from J, with 12 bases between. The CDR3 nucleotides read TGCAGTGCGCCGGACAACCTCAATGAGCAGTTCTTC. Encoded protein: CSAPDNLNEQFF.

Relative to its sample, this clonotype is large. The rearrangement uses TRBV7-3 and TRBJ2-3, with D hard to call. The CDR3 has 13 residues. The V gene's germline CDR1 is SGHTA and CDR2 FQGTGA. V gave up 1 base and J gave up 0 bases, with 2 bases separating them. The CDR3 loop is CASSLISTDTQYF. The CDR3 nucleotides read TGTGCCAGCAGCTTAATAAGCACAGATACGCAGTATTTT.

This clonotype ranks as large. The V call is TRBV27, the J call TRBJ2-4; D not certain. CDR1 MNHEY and CDR2 SMNVEV come from the germline V gene (reference sequence). V lost 5 bases and J lost 0, with 11 bases in between. There are 15 residues in the CDR3. The CDR3 region has the DNA TGTGCCAGCAGTATGGACCCGGCAGCCAAAAACATTCAGTACTTC. Translation: CASSMDPAAKNIQYF.

V and J are TRBV28 and TRBJ2-7; D is possibly TRBD2 (5 bases). The CDR3 is 15 amino acids. Per the germline V gene, CDR1 is MDHEN and CDR2 is SYDVKM. V dropped 5 bases and J dropped 2 bases, with 16 bases sitting between them. The CDR3 nucleotides read TGTGCCAGCAGTCCCCGTGGAGGCGGTACCTACGAGCAGTACTTC. This codes for CASSPRGGGTYEQYF. The variable domain in full, completed from reference TRBV28 and TRBJ2-7, reads DVKVTQSSRYLVKRTGEKVFLECVQDMDHENMFWYRQDPGLGLRLIYFSYDVKMKEKGDIPEGYSVSREKKERFSLILESASTNQTSMYLCASSPRGGGTYEQYFGPGTRLTVT.

Details on this clonotype: This may stem from a read error, because a much larger clone lies one nucleotide away. In this CDR3 the conserved last residue, phenylalanine or tryptophan, is missing, so a read error is likely. This sequence joins TRBV10-3 and TRBJ2-5; D might be TRBD1 or TRBD2, each matching 6 bases. Trimming shortened V by 10 bases and J by 3 bases, and 15 bases separated the two germline ends. This CDR3 spans 13 amino acids. CDR1 and CDR2 (germline): ENHRY, SYGVKD. The CDR3 sequence is CATAGGLEETQYC. In DNA, the CDR3 is TGTGCCACCGCCGGGGGCCTCGAAGAGACCCAGTACTGC.

This clonotype was counted only a few times. The chain combines TRBV10-3 with TRBJ2-6; 8 nucleotides line up with TRBD1. The V gene end was trimmed by 4 bases and the J gene end by 4 bases; junction bases not matched to a gene: 12. The CDR3 length is 18 residues. CDR1 is ENHRY and CDR2 is SYGVKD in the germline V gene. For the CDR3, the DNA is TGTGCCATCAGTGGACAGGGGATCCTGGCATCAGGGGCCAACGTCCTGACTTTC. Residues: CAISGQGILASGANVLTF.

A word on this clonotype: A much larger clone differs from this one at a single base, so this may be a read error. This likely comes from a read error, as the CDR3 has no conserved phenylalanine or tryptophan at its end. The rearrangement uses TRBV6-5 and TRBJ2-2; no definite D call. V was pared by 4 bases and J by 6 bases, with 6 bases between. The germline gives CDR1 MNHEY, CDR2 SVGAGI. This CDR3 comprises 12 residues. CDR3 in amino acids: CASSLRPGELFC. The DNA of the CDR3 is TGTGCCAGCAGTTTACGTCCCGGGGAGCTGTTTTGT.

This clonotype is judged large. The chain links TRBV10-2 to TRBJ1-3, with D perhaps matching TRBD1 (5 bases). Trimming stripped 5 bases from V and 0 bases from J, with 11 bases between. The CDR3 spans 15 residues. Germline values: CDR1 WSHSY, CDR2 SAAADI. Here the CDR3 reads CASSLGPSSGNTIYF. CDR3 bases: TGCGCCAGCAGTTTGGGACCGAGCTCTGGAAACACCATATATTTT.

By share, this clonotype ranks as large. The chain joins TRBV5-1 to TRBJ2-7, with TRBD2 matching 10 bases. Trimming cost V 2 bases and J 5 bases; bases outside gene matches: 4. The germline V gene has CDR1 SGHRS and CDR2 YFSETQ. The CDR3 runs 14 residues. The CDR3 DNA follows: TGCGCCAGCAGCTTTACTAGCGGGGACAACGAGCAGTACTTC. Its protein is CASSFTSGDNEQYF.

V usage is TRBV6-5 and J usage is TRBJ1-6; a possible D gene is TRBD1 (5 bases). Looked up from germline, CDR1 is MNHEY and CDR2 is SVGAGI. The V and J ends lost 0 bases and 10 bases respectively, with 13 bases between them. CDR3 length equals 15 residues. For the CDR3, the DNA is TGTGCCAGCAGTTACTCGAAGTGGGGCGGGTCACCCCTCCACTTT. This gives the protein CASSYSKWGGSPLHF.

V gene TRBV5-6 combines with J gene TRBJ2-3; D is unclear. The CDR3 is 13 amino acids. The V end was cut by 1 base, the J end by 1 base, with 4 bases between. The germline gives CDR1 SGHDT, CDR2 YYEEEE. CDR3 DNA: TGTGCCAGCAGCTTGCAGGGCACAGATACGCAGTATTTT. It yields the protein CASSLQGTDTQYF.

This clonotype is large (0.1 to 1%) within its sample. The rearrangement links TRBV7-8 to TRBJ2-3; tentative D call: TRBD2 (5 bases). Germline-derived CDR1 and CDR2 are SGHVS and FQNEAQ. This CDR3 spans 14 amino acids. Trimming shortened V by 3 bases and J by 2 bases, and 9 bases separated the two germline ends. The CDR3 nucleotides are TGTGCCAGCAGCTTGGAGACTACCACAGATACGCAGTATTTT. It is translated as CASSLETTTDTQYF.

V and J are TRBV5-1 and TRBJ2-1; 9 bases agree with TRBD2. The CDR3 spans 17 residues. Germline CDR1 is SGHRS and CDR2 is YFSETQ. With 5 bases clipped from V and 0 bases from J, the junction kept 9 bases outside the gene matches. Written as DNA, the CDR3 is TGCGCCAGCAGAAAGGGACTAGCCCGGAGCTCCTACAATGAGCAGTTCTTC. It encodes CASRKGLARSSYNEQFF.

The chain carries TRBV11-3 and TRBJ2-1, with 7 bases fitting TRBD1. Germline-derived CDR1 and CDR2 are SGHNT and YENEEA. The trim removed 0 bases at V and 2 bases at J, leaving 10 bases unmatched. The CDR3 consists of 18 residues. The CDR3 DNA sequence: TGTGCCAGCAGCTTAGATCAAGGTGGGACAGTAGCCTACAATGAGCAGTTCTTC. Amino acids: CASSLDQGGTVAYNEQFF.

This clonotype is categorized as large (0.1 to 1%). The rearrangement uses TRBV7-8 and TRBJ2-2, with a possible D match to TRBD2 (6 bases). The germline gives CDR1 SGHVS, CDR2 FQNEAQ. V was trimmed by 5 bases and J by 4 bases, leaving 17 bases between them. The CDR3 is 16 residues long. CDR3 DNA sequence: TGTGCCAGCAGCCCACGTGGTCCGGAGGGCACCGGGGAGCTGTTTTTT. Translating gives CASSPRGPEGTGELFF.

This clonotype has only a few counts. The chain is built from TRBV6-2 or TRBV6-3 and TRBJ1-4; 7 bases are a match to TRBD1. CDR1 is MNHEY, CDR2 SVGEGT, per germline. CDR3 size: 15 residues. The junction had 11 bases not matched to a gene; V was cut back by 5 bases and J by 8 bases. The CDR3, as DNA: TGTGCCAGCAGTGCCCGCGACAGGGTCCGGGAAAAACTGTTTTTT. Its protein is CASSARDRVREKLFF.

In its sample, this clonotype ranks as large. The V and J genes are TRBV27 and TRBJ2-3, with 10 bases that match TRBD1. CDR3 size: 23 residues. The germline V gene has CDR1 MNHEY and CDR2 SMNVEV (reference sequence). J gave up 2 bases and V 3 bases, and 26 bases lay outside the gene matches. CDR3 DNA sequence: TGTGCCAGCAGTTTCTCGACAGGGGGCGCAGGTAAGGATCCCCGGACCCTCACAGATACGCAGTATTTT. Translated, it gives CASSFSTGGAGKDPRTLTDTQYF.

In its sample, this clonotype ranks as large. The chain employs TRBV5-1 and TRBJ1-4; D might be TRBD1 (6 bases). Trimming took 7 bases from V and 5 from J, leaving 15 bases between them. The germline V gene encodes CDR1 SGHRS and CDR2 YFSETQ. This CDR3 has 14 residues. The CDR3 loop reads CASRETGGNEKLFF. The CDR3 region has the DNA TGCGCCAGCCGGGAGACAGGTGGGAATGAAAAACTGTTTTTT. Complete variable domain (other parts from reference TRBV5-1 and TRBJ1-4): KAGVTQTPRYLIKTRGQQVTLSCSPISGHRSVSWYQQTPGQGLQFLFEYFSETQRNKGNFPGRFSGRQFSNSRSEMNVSTLELGDSALYLCASRETGGNEKLFFGSGTQLSVL.

This clonotype turned up a few times. The chain links TRBV7-8 to TRBJ1-2; 7 nucleotides agree with TRBD1. Germline CDR1 SGHVS, CDR2 FQNEAQ. The length of the CDR3 is 16 residues. V dropped 8 bases and J dropped 6; count of bases not matched to a gene: 18. The CDR3: CASGLFNRQGGDGYTF. CDR3 nucleotides: TGTGCCAGCGGACTATTCAACCGACAGGGAGGGGATGGCTACACCTTC.

By share, this clonotype counts as large. The rearrangement joins TRBV2 to TRBJ1-2; no definite D call. The CDR3 contains 12 residues. CDR1 and CDR2 (germline): SNHLY, FYNNEI. Trimming removed 2 bases from V and 0 bases from J, with 1 base in between. Written as DNA, the CDR3 is TGTGCCAGCAGTGAAACTAACTATGGCTACACCTTC. As protein: CASSETNYGYTF.

The chain couples TRBV21-1 to TRBJ2-5; the table's D gene call, TRBD1, was not cross checked with the DNA. TRBV21-1 is recorded as a pseudogene. The length of the CDR3 is 16 residues. CDR3 bases: TGTGCCAGCAGCAAACCTTGGACAGGGGGCCAAGAGACCCAGTACTTC. Encoded protein: CASSKPWTGGQETQYF.

By its share, this clonotype is large. The genes are TRBV2 and TRBJ1-6; TRBD1 matches at 10 bases. CDR1 SNHLY and CDR2 FYNNEI come from the germline V gene. This CDR3 is 15 amino acids long. Losses at the gene ends were 6 bases for V and 9 bases for J; bases not matched to a gene: 8. CDR3 coding DNA: TGTGCCAGCAGCGGAAGCGGACAGGGGGGTTCACCCCTCCACTTT. Its translation is CASSGSGQGGSPLHF.

In regard to this clonotype: A much larger clone differs by one base, so this may be a read error. The V call is TRBV12-3 or TRBV12-4, the J call TRBJ2-1; tentatively, D is TRBD2 (6 bases). Trimming removed 5 bases at V and 8 bases at J, with 16 bases between. The length of the CDR3 is 14 residues. The CDR3 is CASSTIGRVDEQFF. CDR3 nucleotide sequence: TGTGCCAGCAGTACTATCGGGAGAGTCGATGAGCAGTTCTTC.

Concerning this clonotype itself: This clone may be a read error of a much larger clone one base away. V gene TRBV10-2 combines with J gene TRBJ1-3, with a weak D call TRBD1 (5 bases). Per the germline V gene, CDR1 is WSHSY and CDR2 is SAAADI. This CDR3 region has 15 residues. The CDR3 nucleotides read TGCGCCAGCAGTTTGGGACCGAGCTCTGGAAACATCATATATTTT. This codes for CASSLGPSSGNIIYF.

This clonotype appeared a few times. The CDR3 DNA reads TGTGCCAGCAGCCAAGACTCGGTGGATCAACTGTTTTTT. Amino acid sequence: CASSQDSVDQLFF. This chain uses TRBV3-1 with TRBJ1-4; D is unclear. Trimming left V 0 bases short and J 12 bases short, with 11 bases between. The CDR3 is 13 amino acids. Germline CDR1 and CDR2: LGHDT and YNNKEL (reference sequence).

By sample fraction, this clonotype is large. The V call is TRBV7-2, the J call TRBJ2-5, with TRBD1 matching 8 bases. Trimming at V came to 0 bases and at J to 3 bases, leaving 3 bases not matched to a gene. Germline assignment: CDR1 SGHTA and CDR2 FQGNSA. The CDR3 runs 15 residues. DNA for the CDR3: TGTGCCAGCAGCTTAGCGGGGACAGGAGAAGAGACCCAGTACTTC. The encoded protein is CASSLAGTGEETQYF.

This clonotype came up once. A single base separates this from a much larger clone, so it may be a read error. The chain couples TRBV7-2 to TRBJ1-1, with unresolved D. In germline, CDR1 is SGHTA, CDR2 FQGNSA. There are 13 residues in the CDR3. The chain's CDR3 is CASSLVMNTEAYF. CDR3 DNA sequence: TGTGCCAGCAGCTTAGTTATGAACACTGAAGCTTACTTT. Full variable domain (remainder filled in from reference TRBV7-2 and TRBJ1-1): GAGVSQSPSNKVTEKGKDVELRCDPISGHTALYWYRQSLGQGLEFLIYFQGNSAPDKSGLPSDRFSAERTGGSVSTLTIQRTQQEDSAVYLCASSLVMNTEAYFGQGTRLTVV.

This clonotype is termed large. The chain has TRBV4-2 and TRBJ2-7, with TRBD1 matching over 9 bases. The germline V gene has CDR1 LGHNA and CDR2 YNFKEQ. The length of the CDR3 is 14 residues. Trimming removed 4 bases from V and 6 bases from J; junction bases left unmatched: 7. The CDR3, as DNA: TGTGCCAGCAGCCGAGACAGGGGGTGGTTCGAGCAGTACTTC. This gives the protein CASSRDRGWFEQYF.